This TCR beta chain was sequenced for a study of blood T cell repertoires in COVID-19. Looking at the study overall: COVID-19 samples collected from the United States, Italy and Spain covered acute and convalescent phases.

V lost 5 bases, J lost 2 bases, and 9 bases lay in between. This CDR3 has 13 residues. CDR1 and CDR2 from the germline V gene are SGHAT and FQNNGV. Data came from immunoSEQ multiplex PCR; TCRdb stores just in-frame clones and leaves some out. Of about 200,000 clones in the sample, over 75% are singletons; the top ten hold around 8%. Material for sequencing was peripheral blood. The chain uses TRBV11-2 and TRBJ1-2; D may be TRBD1 (6 bases). The sequence derives from a woman of 80 years or more with acute or convalescent COVID-19. Here the CDR3 DNA reads TGTGCCAGCAGCCCCGACAGGAACTATGGCTACACCTTC. This sequence encodes CASSPDRNYGYTF.